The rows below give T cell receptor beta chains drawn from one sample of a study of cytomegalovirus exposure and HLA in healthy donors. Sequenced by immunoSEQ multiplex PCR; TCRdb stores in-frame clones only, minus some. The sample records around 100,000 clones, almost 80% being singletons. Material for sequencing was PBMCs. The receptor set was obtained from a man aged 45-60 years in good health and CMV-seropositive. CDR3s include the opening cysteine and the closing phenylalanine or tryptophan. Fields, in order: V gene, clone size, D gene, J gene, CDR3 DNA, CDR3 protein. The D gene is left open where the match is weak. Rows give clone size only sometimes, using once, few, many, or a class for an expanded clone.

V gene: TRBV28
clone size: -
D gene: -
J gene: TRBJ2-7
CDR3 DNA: TGTGCCAGCAATAAATCGACAGGCTCTTCGGTCGAGCAGTACTTC
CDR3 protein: CASNKSTGSSVEQYF

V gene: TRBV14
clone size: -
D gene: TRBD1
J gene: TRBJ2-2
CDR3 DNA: TGTGCCAGCAGCCTAGGACAGGGGGCTGTCGGGGAGCTGTTTTTT
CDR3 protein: CASSLGQGAVGELFF

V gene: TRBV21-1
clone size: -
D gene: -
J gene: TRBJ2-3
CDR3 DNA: TGTGCCAGCAGCAGCGGCCACCGGGACAGGGCAACAGATACGCAGTATTTT
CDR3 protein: CASSSGHRDRATDTQYF

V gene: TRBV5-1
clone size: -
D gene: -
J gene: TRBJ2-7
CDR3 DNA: TGCGCCAGCAGCTTTAATATCGACAGCTACGAGCAGTACTTC
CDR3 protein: CASSFNIDSYEQYF

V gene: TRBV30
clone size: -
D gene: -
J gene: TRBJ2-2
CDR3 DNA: TGTGCCTGGAGTGAACAGGGAACCGGGGAGCTGTTTTTT
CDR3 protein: CAWSEQGTGELFF

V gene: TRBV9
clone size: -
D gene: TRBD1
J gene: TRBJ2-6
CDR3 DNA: TGTGCCAGCAGCGCCTGGGGGACAGGCTTTCGTACTGGGGCCAACGTCCTGACTTTC
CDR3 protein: CASSAWGTGFRTGANVLTF

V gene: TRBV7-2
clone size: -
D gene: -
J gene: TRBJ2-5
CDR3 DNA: TGTGCCAGCAGCTTAGGACTACAGGGACAAGAGACCCAGTACTTC
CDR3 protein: CASSLGLQGQETQYF

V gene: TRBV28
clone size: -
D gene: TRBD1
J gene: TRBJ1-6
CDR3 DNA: TGTGCCAGCAGCCCCGGACAGGGGGGGTCACCCCTCCACTTT
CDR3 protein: CASSPGQGGSPLHF

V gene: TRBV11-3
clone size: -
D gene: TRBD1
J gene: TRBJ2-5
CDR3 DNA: TGTGCCAGCAGCCCGGGACAGGGTGACACTGAGACCCAGTACTTC
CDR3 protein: CASSPGQGDTETQYF

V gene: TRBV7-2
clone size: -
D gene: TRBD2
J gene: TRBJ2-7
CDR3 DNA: TGTGCCAGCAGCTTATTTAGCGGGAGATCCTACGAGCAGTACTTC
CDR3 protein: CASSLFSGRSYEQYF

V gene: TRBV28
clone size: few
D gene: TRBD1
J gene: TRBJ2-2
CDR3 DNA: TGTGCCAGCACTCAAGGTGCGACAGGGGAGTCCGGGGAGCTGTTTTTT
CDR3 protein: CASTQGATGESGELFF

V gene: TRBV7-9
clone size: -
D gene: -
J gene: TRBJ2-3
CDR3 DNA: TGTGCCAGCAGCCCGACCTCGACATCCCGCACAGATACGCAGTATTTT
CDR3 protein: CASSPTSTSRTDTQYF

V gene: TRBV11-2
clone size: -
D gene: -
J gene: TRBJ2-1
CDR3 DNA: TGTGCCAGCAGCTTAGGGGCGGGCGCTAGGAACAATGAGCAGTTCTTC
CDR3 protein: CASSLGAGARNNEQFF

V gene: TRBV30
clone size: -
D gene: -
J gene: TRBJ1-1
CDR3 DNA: TGTGCCTGGAAGTGGGGCCGAAACACTGAAGCTTTCTTT
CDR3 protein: CAWKWGRNTEAFF

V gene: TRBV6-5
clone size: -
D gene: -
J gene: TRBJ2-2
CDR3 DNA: TGTGCCAGCAGATGGACAGTGAACACCGGGGAGCTGTTTTTT
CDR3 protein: CASRWTVNTGELFF

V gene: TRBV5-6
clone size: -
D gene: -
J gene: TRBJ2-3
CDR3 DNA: TGTGCCAGCAGCTCCCGCCCGGGACAATTAGATTTCACGCAGTATTTT
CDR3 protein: CASSSRPGQLDFTQYF

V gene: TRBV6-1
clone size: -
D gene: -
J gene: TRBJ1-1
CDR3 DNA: TGTGCCAGCAGTCCTTCTATACAACCGGGCACTGAAGCTTTCTTT
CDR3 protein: CASSPSIQPGTEAFF

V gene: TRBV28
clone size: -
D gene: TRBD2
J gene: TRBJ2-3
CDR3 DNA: TGTGCCAGCAGTTTAGGCACTAGCGGGGGCACAGATACGCAGTATTTT
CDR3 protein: CASSLGTSGGTDTQYF

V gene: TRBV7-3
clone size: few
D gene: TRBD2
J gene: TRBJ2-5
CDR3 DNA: TGTGCCAGCAGCGCTACCGGGACTACTCAAGAGACCCAGTACTTC
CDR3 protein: CASSATGTTQETQYF

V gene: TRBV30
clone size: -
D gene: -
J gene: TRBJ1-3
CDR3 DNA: TGTGCCTGGAGTCATCTACTTGGAAACACCATATATTTT
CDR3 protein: CAWSHLLGNTIYF

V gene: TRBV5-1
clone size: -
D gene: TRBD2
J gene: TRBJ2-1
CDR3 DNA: TGCGCCAGCGGTGACGGACTAGCGAACTACAATGAGCAGTTCTTC
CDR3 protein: CASGDGLANYNEQFF

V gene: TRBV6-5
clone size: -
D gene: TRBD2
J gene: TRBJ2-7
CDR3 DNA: TGTGCCAGCAGTTTCACCTCGACTAGCGGCTCCTACGAGCAGTACTTC
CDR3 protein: CASSFTSTSGSYEQYF

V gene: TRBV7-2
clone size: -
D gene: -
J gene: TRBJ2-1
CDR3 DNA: TGTGCCAGCAGCTTATGGGTTGGAGGGCCGGGTGAGCAGTTCTTC
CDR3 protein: CASSLWVGGPGEQFF

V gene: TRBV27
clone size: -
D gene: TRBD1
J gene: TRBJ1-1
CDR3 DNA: TGTGCCAGCAGTCCCAGGGGGCGTGGGACTGAAGCTTTCTTT
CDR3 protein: CASSPRGRGTEAFF

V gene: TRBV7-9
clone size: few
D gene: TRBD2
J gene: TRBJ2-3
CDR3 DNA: TGTGCCAGCAGCTCGGGACTAGTTGAAGGAGATACGCAGTATTTT
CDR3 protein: CASSSGLVEGDTQYF

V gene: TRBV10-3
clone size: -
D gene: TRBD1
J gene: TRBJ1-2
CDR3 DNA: TGTGCCATCACCCCGGGACAGGGAAAGGATGGCTACACCTTC
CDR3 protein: CAITPGQGKDGYTF

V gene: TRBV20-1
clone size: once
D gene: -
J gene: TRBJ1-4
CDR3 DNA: TGCAGTTCAAAGGGGGAAAAACTGTTTTTT
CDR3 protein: CSSKGEKLFF

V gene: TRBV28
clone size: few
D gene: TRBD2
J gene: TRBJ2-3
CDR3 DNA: TGTGCCAGCAGTTTTGGACTAGCGGCCGTTAGTACGCAGTATTTT
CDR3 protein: CASSFGLAAVSTQYF

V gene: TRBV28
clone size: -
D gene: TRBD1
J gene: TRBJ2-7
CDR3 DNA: TGTGCCAGCAGTTCTTACAGGGGCTACGAGCAGTACTTC
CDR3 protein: CASSSYRGYEQYF

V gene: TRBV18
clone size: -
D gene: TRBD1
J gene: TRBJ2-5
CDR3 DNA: TGTGCCAGCTCATATACGGGACAGGGAGAGACCCAGTACTTC
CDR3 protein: CASSYTGQGETQYF

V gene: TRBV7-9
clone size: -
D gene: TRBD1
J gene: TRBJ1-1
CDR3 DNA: TGTGCCAGCAGCTTAGCGGGGCGGACAGGGGAAGGAGCTTTCTTT
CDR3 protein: CASSLAGRTGEGAFF

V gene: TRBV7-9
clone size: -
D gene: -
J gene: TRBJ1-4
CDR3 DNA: TGTGCCAGCAGCCCGGGGGGGCTTCGGGAAAAACTGTTTTTT
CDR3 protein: CASSPGGLREKLFF

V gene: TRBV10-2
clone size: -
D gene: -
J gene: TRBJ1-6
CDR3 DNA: TGCGCCACTTTAGACAGGTGGGATTCACCCCTCCACTTT
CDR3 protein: CATLDRWDSPLHF

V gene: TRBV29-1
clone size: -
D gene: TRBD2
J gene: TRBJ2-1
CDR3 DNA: TGCAGCACGTCGGGTAGCGGGAGCGTATACAATGAGCAGTTCTTC
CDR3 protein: CSTSGSGSVYNEQFF

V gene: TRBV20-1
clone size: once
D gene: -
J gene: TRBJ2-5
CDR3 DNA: TGCAGTGGGGCGCTCCAAGAGACCCAGTACTTC
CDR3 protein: CSGALQETQYF

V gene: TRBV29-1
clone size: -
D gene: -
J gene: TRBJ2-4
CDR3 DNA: TGCAGCGTTGTGAGGGGGGGGAAAAACATTCAGTACTTC
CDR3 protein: CSVVRGGKNIQYF

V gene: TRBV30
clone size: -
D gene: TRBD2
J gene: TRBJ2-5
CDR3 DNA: TGTGCCTGGAGTGTTACTCCGGGAGGTTGGGAGACCCAGTACTTC
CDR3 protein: CAWSVTPGGWETQYF

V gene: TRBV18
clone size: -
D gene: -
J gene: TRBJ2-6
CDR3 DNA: TGTGCCAGCTCACCAATGGGGGCGGAAGGGGCCAACGTCCTGACTTTC
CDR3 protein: CASSPMGAEGANVLTF

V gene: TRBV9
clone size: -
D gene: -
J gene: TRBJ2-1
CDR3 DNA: TGTGCCAGCAGCGTAGCTACCCGGGATGAGCAGTTCTTC
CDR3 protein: CASSVATRDEQFF

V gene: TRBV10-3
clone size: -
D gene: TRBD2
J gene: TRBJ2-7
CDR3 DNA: TGTGCCATCAGCCGGACTAGCGGGAACTACGAGCAGTACTTC
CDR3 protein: CAISRTSGNYEQYF

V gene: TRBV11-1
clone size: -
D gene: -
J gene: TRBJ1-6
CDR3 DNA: TGTGCCAGCAGCGAACCCGGGACAAATTCACCCCTCCACTTT
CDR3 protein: CASSEPGTNSPLHF

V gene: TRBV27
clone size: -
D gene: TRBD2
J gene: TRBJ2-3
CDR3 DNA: TGTGCCAGCAGTTCTGCGACTAGCGGGAGAGCGTGGGATACGCAGTATTTT
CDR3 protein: CASSSATSGRAWDTQYF

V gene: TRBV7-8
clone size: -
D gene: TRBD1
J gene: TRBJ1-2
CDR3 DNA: TGTGCCAGCAGCTACCGGACAGGGAGCTATGGCTACACCTTC
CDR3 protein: CASSYRTGSYGYTF

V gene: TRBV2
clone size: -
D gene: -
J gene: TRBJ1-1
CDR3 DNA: TGTGCCAGCAGTGCACAGGGTCGGACTGAAGCTTTCTTT
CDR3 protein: CASSAQGRTEAFF

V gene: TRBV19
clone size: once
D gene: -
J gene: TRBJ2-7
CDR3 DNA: TGTGCCAGTAGCCGACGGGGCTACGAGCAGTACTTC
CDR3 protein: CASSRRGYEQYF

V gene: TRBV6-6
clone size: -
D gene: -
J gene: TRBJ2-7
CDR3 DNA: TGTGCCAGCGGGAGGGGGTCTTCCTACGAGCAGTACTTC
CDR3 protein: CASGRGSSYEQYF

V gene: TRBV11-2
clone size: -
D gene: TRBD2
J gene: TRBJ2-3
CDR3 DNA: TGTGCCAGCAGCTCGGGGGTAGCGGGAGGGAGGACAGATACGCAGTATTTT
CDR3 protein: CASSSGVAGGRTDTQYF

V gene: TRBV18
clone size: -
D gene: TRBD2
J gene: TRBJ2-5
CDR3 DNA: TGTGCCAGCTCACCATCTATGAGCGGGACCCAAGAGACCCAGTACTTC
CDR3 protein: CASSPSMSGTQETQYF

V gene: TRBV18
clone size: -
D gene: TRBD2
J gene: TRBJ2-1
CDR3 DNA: TGTGCCAGCTCACCACAAGCGGGAGGTCTAAACAATGAGCAGTTCTTC
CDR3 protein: CASSPQAGGLNNEQFF

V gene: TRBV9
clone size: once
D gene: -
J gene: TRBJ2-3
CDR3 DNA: TGTGCCAGCACGCGGAGTACTAGCACAGATACGCAGTATTTT
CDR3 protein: CASTRSTSTDTQYF

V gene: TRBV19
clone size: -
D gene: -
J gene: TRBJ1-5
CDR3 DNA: TGTGCCAGTAGTAAGGATAGGGGTCAGCCCCAGCATTTT
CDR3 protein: CASSKDRGQPQHF

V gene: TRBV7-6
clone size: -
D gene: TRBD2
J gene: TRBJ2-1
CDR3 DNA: TGTGCCAGCAGCCTTAGCGGGAGTGGGAGCGGGCAGTTCTTC
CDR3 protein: CASSLSGSGSGQFF

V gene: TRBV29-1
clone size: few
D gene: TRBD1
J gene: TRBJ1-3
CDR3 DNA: TGCAGCGTTGAAGAGAACAGGGGATCTGGAAACACCATATATTTT
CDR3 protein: CSVEENRGSGNTIYF

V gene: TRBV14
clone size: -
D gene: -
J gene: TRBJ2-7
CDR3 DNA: TGTGCCAGCAGCACAGGATTTAGCTCCTACGAGCAGTACTTC
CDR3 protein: CASSTGFSSYEQYF

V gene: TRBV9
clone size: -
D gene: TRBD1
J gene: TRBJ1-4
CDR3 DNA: TGTGCCAGCACCCAAACAGGGGGAGCAACTAATGAAAAACTGTTTTTT
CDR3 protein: CASTQTGGATNEKLFF

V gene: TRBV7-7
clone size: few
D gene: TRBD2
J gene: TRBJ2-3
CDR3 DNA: TGTGCCAGCGGCCAGCGGGAGGCAGATACGCAGTATTTT
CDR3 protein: CASGQREADTQYF

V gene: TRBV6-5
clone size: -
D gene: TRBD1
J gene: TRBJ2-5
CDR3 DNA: TGTGCCAGCAGTTACGGAGGACAGGGGCAAGAGACCCAGTACTTC
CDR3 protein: CASSYGGQGQETQYF

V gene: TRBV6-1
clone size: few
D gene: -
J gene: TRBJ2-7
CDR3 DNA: TGTGCCAGCAGTGAGGTCGGACATTCTGGCGAGCAGTACTTC
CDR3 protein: CASSEVGHSGEQYF

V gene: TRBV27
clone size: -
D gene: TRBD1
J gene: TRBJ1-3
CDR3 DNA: TGTGCCAGCAGCCCCGGGACAGGGACTGGAAACACCATATATTTT
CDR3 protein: CASSPGTGTGNTIYF